The present T cell receptor beta chain was sequenced within a study of blood T cell repertoires in COVID-19. Profiled with immunoSEQ multiplex PCR; TCRdb holds only in-frame clones, not every one. The repertoire has about 310,000 clones, roughly 85% of them found once; the top ten carry about 1.9%. V lost 1 base and J 6 bases, leaving 10 bases between the germline ends. This CDR3 is built from 13 residues. The V gene's germline CDR1 is SGHTA and CDR2 FQGNSA. This rearrangement joins TRBV7-2 to TRBJ2-7, with D possibly being TRBD2 (6 bases). This clonotype was sampled from a woman aged 30 to 39 who had been exposed to COVID-19. The sample consisted of PBMCs or T cells enriched from blood (not recorded which). Written as DNA, the CDR3 is TGTGCCAGCAGCTTAGGGCAGGGAGGCGAGCAGTACTTC. Encoded protein: CASSLGQGGEQYF.